A selection of T cell receptor beta chains follows, all from one sample in a study of T cell changes during pregnancy in multiple sclerosis. TCRdb's table, derived via immunoSEQ multiplex PCR, lists solely in-frame clones and lacks some. The sample records 50,000 to 65,000 clones, roughly 90% being singletons. The sample in question was peripheral blood, obtained in the second trimester of pregnancy. The source is a female donor with multiple sclerosis, enrolled in a pregnancy study. CDR3s include the opening cysteine and the closing phenylalanine or tryptophan. A D gene is named only where the DNA matches it firmly. Expanded clones get a size class; other rows say once, few or many, or leave the size out.

.,TRBV2,TRBD1,TRBJ1-4,CASVRTGLEKLFF,TGTGCCAGCGTCCGGACAGGCCTCGAAAAACTGTTTTTT
once,TRBV27,.,TRBJ1-2,CASRRRNGYTF,TGTGCGAGCAGGCGGCGGAATGGCTACACCTTC
.,TRBV11-2,.,TRBJ2-1,CASSSQGGYNEQFF,TGTGCCAGCAGCTCCCAAGGGGGCTACAATGAGCAGTTCTTC
once,TRBV30,TRBD1,TRBJ1-5,CAWSVWRGHGGDNQPQHF,TGTGCCTGGAGTGTATGGAGGGGGCACGGGGGGGACAATCAGCCCCAGCATTTT
.,TRBV15,TRBD1,TRBJ2-7,CATSVQGGPYEQYF,TGTGCCACCAGCGTACAGGGGGGTCCCTACGAGCAGTACTTC
.,TRBV10-3,TRBD1,TRBJ2-7,CATDRQGSGEQYF,TGTGCCACGGATAGACAGGGAAGTGGCGAGCAGTACTTC
.,TRBV5-4,.,TRBJ1-2,CASSPPGGATYGYTF,TGTGCCAGCAGCCCCCCGGGAGGGGCAACCTATGGCTACACCTTC
.,TRBV6-5,.,TRBJ1-1,CASSLNRVLGTEAFF,TGTGCCAGCAGTCTAAACAGGGTATTGGGCACTGAAGCTTTCTTT
.,TRBV14,TRBD1,TRBJ1-3,CASSTGGSGNTIYF,TGTGCCAGCAGCACAGGGGGCTCTGGAAACACCATATATTTT
.,TRBV7-3,.,TRBJ1-6,CASSQAGGSNSPLHF,TGTGCCAGCAGCCAGGCGGGGGGGTCTAATTCACCCCTCCACTTT
.,TRBV7-3,TRBD1,TRBJ1-1,CASSWGQVNTEAFF,TGTGCCAGCAGCTGGGGACAGGTGAACACTGAAGCTTTCTTT
.,TRBV6-1,.,TRBJ1-6,CASGEGRQDSPLHF,TGTGCCAGCGGGGAGGGGCGTCAGGATTCACCCCTCCACTTT
.,TRBV30,.,TRBJ2-1,CASEGDNYNEQFF,TGTGCCTCAGAGGGGGACAACTACAATGAGCAGTTCTTC